These 21 T cell receptor beta chains were all obtained from the same sample, sequenced in a study of T cell responses to AZD1222 COVID-19 vaccine. Libraries were prepared by immunoSEQ multiplex PCR; TCRdb keeps only in-frame clonotypes and omits some of them. Among approximately 140,000 clones listed, roughly 90% were seen once. Sequencing used peripheral blood, obtained 28 days after the second AZD1222 dose. The receptor source for this set is an adult who received the AZD1222 COVID-19 vaccine.

This chain connects TRBV28 to TRBJ2-5; 8 bases align to TRBD1. Per the germline V gene, CDR1 is MDHEN and CDR2 is SYDVKM. The J segment lost 0 bases and the V segment lost 4 bases, leaving 7 bases of the junction unmatched. This CDR3 comprises 16 residues. Written as DNA, the CDR3 is TGTGCCAGCAGTTCCCCTCGACAGGGGTACCAAGAGACCCAGTACTTC. It is translated as CASSSPRQGYQETQYF.

The chain employs TRBV11-3 and TRBJ2-7, with D uncertain. This CDR3 comprises 13 residues. Trimming took off 3 bases at V and 0 bases at J, with 6 bases between the two ends. From germline, CDR1 is SGHNT and CDR2 YENEEA. This CDR3 is CASSFTSSYEQYF. Written as DNA, the CDR3 is TGTGCCAGCAGCTTTACGTCCTCCTACGAGCAGTACTTC.

The rearrangement uses TRBV10-3 and TRBJ2-2, with 7 bases lining up with TRBD1. The CDR3 length is 14 residues. V lost 10 bases and J lost 1; bases outside the gene matches: 6. CDR1 ENHRY and CDR2 SYGVKD come from the germline V gene. The CDR3 nucleotides are TGTGCCACCACGGGGACAGAGAACACCGGGGAGCTGTTTTTT. Translating gives CATTGTENTGELFF.

The rearrangement links TRBV18 to TRBJ1-1; the D gene is possibly TRBD1 (5 bases). CDR1 and CDR2 (germline): KGHSH, LQKENI. Trimming removed 6 bases from V and 0 bases from J, with 14 bases in between. This CDR3 comprises 15 residues. CDR3 amino acids: CASSSGSGMNTEAFF. Written as DNA, the CDR3 is TGTGCCAGCTCTTCAGGATCAGGGATGAACACTGAAGCTTTCTTT.

This clone was observed a handful of times. V and J are TRBV30 and TRBJ2-7; D not certain. Between the trimmed V and J ends, which lost 0 bases and 4 bases, there was a span of 4 bases. The CDR3 contains 11 residues. Germline CDR1 and CDR2: GTSNPN and SVGIG (reference sequence). The CDR3: CAWSVRYEQYF. The CDR3 DNA reads as TGTGCCTGGAGTGTAAGGTACGAGCAGTACTTC.

The V call is TRBV19, the J call TRBJ2-6; TRBD1 matches at 7 bases. This CDR3 has 19 amino acids. CDR1 LNHDA and CDR2 SQIVND come from the germline V gene (reference sequence). Unmatched junction bases numbered 10, after V lost 1 base and J lost 1 base. CDR3 protein: CASSIGADRTLSGANVLTF. CDR3 DNA: TGTGCCAGTAGTATAGGGGCGGACAGGACGCTTTCTGGGGCCAACGTCCTGACTTTC.

This clone has just one count. For the CDR3, the DNA is TGCGCCAGCAGCCCAGGGGGTAGCGGGGGGGCGAGAGAGCAGTTCTTC. This translates into CASSPGGSGGAREQFF. V is TRBV4-1 and J is TRBJ2-1, with 11 bases fitting TRBD2. V shed 4 bases, J shed 10 bases, and the junction held 12 bases outside the gene matches. Germline V lookup: CDR1 MGHRA, CDR2 YSYEKL. CDR3 length equals 16 residues.

The chain couples TRBV14 to TRBJ1-1; 7 positions match TRBD1. Trimming cost V 3 bases and J 2 bases; bases outside gene matches: 9. This CDR3 comprises 16 residues. CDR1 and CDR2 (germline): SGHDN, FVKESK. CDR3 loop: CASSHFEGAGNTEAFF. The CDR3, as DNA: TGTGCCAGCAGCCATTTTGAGGGGGCAGGCAACACTGAAGCTTTCTTT.

This chain connects TRBV6-2 or TRBV6-3 to TRBJ1-5, with D hard to call. Germline V gives CDR1 MNHEY, CDR2 SVGEGT. V shed 1 base and J shed 11 bases, with 15 bases lying between them. The CDR3 extends over 14 amino acids. The CDR3 region has the DNA TGTGCCAGCAGTTACTATCGGGCGGGGATGGCCCAGCATTTT. Amino acid sequence: CASSYYRAGMAQHF.

This rearrangement joins TRBV19 to TRBJ2-1; 8 bases line up with TRBD1. The germline V gene encodes CDR1 LNHDA and CDR2 SQIVND (reference sequence). The ends lost 5 bases at V and 5 bases at J; junction bases unmatched: 11. This CDR3 contains 16 residues. The CDR3 protein is CASSLWTGRTHNEQFF. The CDR3 DNA sequence: TGTGCCAGTAGTCTTTGGACAGGGCGGACCCACAATGAGCAGTTCTTC.

This clone appeared a few times. The gene calls are TRBV6-6 and TRBJ1-5; D gene unclear. Germline CDR1 MNHNY, CDR2 SVGAGI (reference sequence). V was shortened by 0 bases and J by 9 bases, with 12 bases between the two germline ends. This CDR3 is 14 amino acids long. CDR3 nucleotides: TGTGCCAGCAGTTACTCCACCCCAGGCATGCCCCAGCATTTT. Its protein product is CASSYSTPGMPQHF.

The chain links TRBV18 to TRBJ2-7; 8 bases map to TRBD1. CDR1 is KGHSH, CDR2 LQKENI, per germline. The CDR3 spans 14 residues. J was trimmed by 7 bases and V by 6 bases; bases with no gene match: 11. The CDR3 reads CASSAARGPGEQYF. Written as DNA, the CDR3 is TGTGCCAGCTCGGCGGCCAGGGGGCCAGGGGAGCAGTACTTC.

The V and J genes are TRBV6-5 and TRBJ1-2, with D unresolved. The germline gives CDR1 MNHEY, CDR2 SVGAGI. The CDR3 runs 13 residues. V was clipped by 6 bases and J by 4 bases, with 12 bases between them. The CDR3 DNA is TGTGCCAGCAGCGCAGGCCAGTTCTATGGCTACACCTTC. Translation gives CASSAGQFYGYTF.

This chain connects TRBV6-2 or TRBV6-3 to TRBJ2-5; tentatively, D is TRBD1 or TRBD2 (5 bases each). The germline V and J ends were trimmed by 6 bases and 4 bases, with 21 bases remaining between them. The CDR3 consists of 16 residues. Germline assignment: CDR1 MNHEY and CDR2 SVGEGT. CDR3 protein: CASRPMGTQVGETQYF. CDR3 coding DNA: TGTGCCAGCAGACCTATGGGGACCCAAGTGGGAGAGACCCAGTACTTC.

V gene TRBV4-1 combines with J gene TRBJ2-2; D not resolved. The CDR3 extends over 15 amino acids. Between the trimmed V and J ends, which lost 1 base and 1 base, there was a span of 7 bases. Germline V gives CDR1 MGHRA, CDR2 YSYEKL. In DNA form, the CDR3 reads TGCGCCAGCAGCCAAGTAGCACAGAACACCGGGGAGCTGTTTTTT. This encodes CASSQVAQNTGELFF.

The V and J genes are TRBV6-4 and TRBJ2-3; D possibly corresponds to TRBD2 (6 bases). CDR1 MRHNA and CDR2 SNTAGT come from the germline V gene. V lost 3 bases, J lost 5 bases, and 15 bases lay in between. The CDR3 spans 15 residues. The CDR3 DNA is TGTGCCAGCAGTGAAAGGGGAGAGGGAGGAGATACGCAGTATTTT. It yields the protein CASSERGEGGDTQYF.

This clone was seen once. The V and J genes are TRBV28 and TRBJ2-6; no reliable D call. V was clipped by 6 bases and J by 0 bases, with 9 bases between them. CDR1 and CDR2 (germline): MDHEN, SYDVKM. The CDR3 consists of 15 residues. CDR3 protein: CASSTGSSGANVLTF. The CDR3 coding sequence is TGTGCCAGCAGCACTGGAAGCTCTGGGGCCAACGTCCTGACTTTC.

The rearrangement joins TRBV28 to TRBJ1-2; weak D call: TRBD1 (5 bases). V dropped 10 bases and J dropped 3 bases, with 21 bases sitting between them. This CDR3 comprises 15 residues. The germline gives CDR1 MDHEN, CDR2 SYDVKM. CDR3 bases: TGTGCCACGGGGGGACTCAGGGAGGTGCACTATGGCTACACCTTC. The encoded protein is CATGGLREVHYGYTF.

This clone was found a few times. This rearrangement joins TRBV6-2 or TRBV6-3 to TRBJ1-1; perhaps TRBD1 as D (5 bases). Trimming removed 2 bases at V and 0 bases at J, with 7 bases between. The CDR3 has 14 residues. CDR1 and CDR2 (germline): MNHEY, SVGEGT. The CDR3 DNA is TGTGCCAGCAGTTACGGGACGGTGAACACTGAAGCTTTCTTT. Its protein product is CASSYGTVNTEAFF.

This clone was found a few times. This chain connects TRBV2 to TRBJ2-2; D not certain. The V gene lost 4 bases and the J gene lost 0 bases, with 9 bases spanning the gap. The CDR3 is 15 residues long. CDR1 SNHLY and CDR2 FYNNEI come from the germline V gene. The CDR3 region has the DNA TGTGCCAGCAGTGTGGTGCTCGCGAACACCGGGGAGCTGTTTTTT. This sequence encodes CASSVVLANTGELFF. The entire variable domain, with the rest obtained from reference TRBV2 and TRBJ2-2, is as follows: EPEVTQTPSHQVTQMGQEVILRCVPISNHLYFYWYRQILGQKVEFLVSFYNNEISEKSEIFDDQFSVERPDGSNFTLKIRSTKLEDSAMYFCASSVVLANTGELFFGEGSRLTVL.

The J gene is TRBJ1-1, the V gene TRBV18, with 7 bases fitting TRBD1. The CDR3 length is 15 residues. Trimming cost V 3 bases and J 4 bases; bases outside gene matches: 8. Germline V gene data show CDR1 as KGHSH and CDR2 as LQKENI. The CDR3 nucleotides are TGTGCCAGCTCACCGCCAGGGGGGGGGCCCACTGAAGCTTTCTTT. As protein: CASSPPGGGPTEAFF. The complete variable domain, with remaining parts taken from reference TRBV18 and TRBJ1-1, reads NAGVMQNPRHLVRRRGQEARLRCSPMKGHSHVYWYRQLPEEGLKFMVYLQKENIIDESGMPKERFSAEFPKEGPSILRIQQVVRGDSAAYFCASSPPGGGPTEAFFGQGTRLTVV.